This T cell receptor (beta chain) derives from a study of blood T cells in healthy people across ages. Study information: Capture via template switching afforded approximately one barcoded beta molecule per two T cells.

The germline V gene has CDR1 MNHNS and CDR2 SASEGT. The J segment lost 3 bases and the V segment lost 8 bases, leaving 3 bases of the junction unmatched. The CDR3 has 13 amino acids. General study points: Without sorted subsets, naive and antigen-experienced compartments could not be conclusively compared. The study found more naive CD4+ cells and higher diversity in long-lived than aged donors.

A remark on this clonotype: The antigen is unknown.

A sample-barcoded 5' primer and a J-beta primer mix were used in a second PCR of roughly 6 to 12 cycles. All cDNA molecules were each tagged by a template-switch adaptor with 12 random nucleotides. TCRdb reanalysed the 5' RACE reads using MiXCR and keeps one entry per CDR3 protein. The data show some 1.4 million distinct CDR3 sequences, about 40% seen once. Sequencing was performed on blood. V gene TRBV6-1 combines with J gene TRBJ1-1, with TRBD1 identical over 10 bases. This receptor was obtained from a woman younger than 30 in good health. DNA for the CDR3: TGTGCCAGCCCCGGGACAGGGGACACTGAAGCTTTCTTT. It specifies CASPGTGDTEAFF.